One and the same sample provided the 5 T cell receptor beta chains below, sequenced in a study of T cell repertoires in cytomegalovirus infection. In TCRdb, the reads were re-called with MiXCR into one record per CDR3 protein. This table holds fewer than 950,000 distinct CDR3 sequences, approximately 29% found once. Which antigens these TCRs recognize remains unknown. This specimen consisted of cultured CD8+ T cells from PBMCs, obtained from culture after CMV antigen stimulation. Receptors were obtained from a human donor in good health (CMV status not recorded). Some clones in this sample may be carry-over from other donors' samples.

The rearrangement joins TRBV7-6 to TRBJ2-5; 9 nucleotides align to TRBD2. The V gene end was trimmed by 3 bases and the J gene end by 4 bases; junction bases not matched to a gene: 6. The CDR3 loop spans 15 amino acids. The germline gives CDR1 SGHVS, CDR2 FNYEAQ. The CDR3 nucleotides are TGTGCCAGCAGCTTCGCGGGGGGGCCCAGAGAGACCCAGTACTTC. Translating gives CASSFAGGPRETQYF.

Turning to this clonotype: Germline is not matched at one junction end, which may reflect a read error. The rearrangement uses TRBV15 and TRBJ1-5; weak D call: TRBD1 (6 bases). Germline loops: CDR1 LNHNV, CDR2 YYDKDF (reference sequence). The CDR3 contains 18 residues. The CDR3 DNA sequence: TGTGTCACCAGCCGACCCCCCGGACAGACTTATAGCAATCAGCCCCAGCATTTT. Amino acid sequence: CVTSRPPGQTYSNQPQHF.

The rearrangement links TRBV4-2 to TRBJ2-6; 7 bases map to TRBD1. Germline CDR1 and CDR2: LGHNA and YNFKEQ. The V and J ends lost 2 bases and 2 bases, in that order; junction bases with no gene match: 9. CDR3 size: 18 residues. CDR3 loop: CASSQPWTGQAGANVLTF. The CDR3 nucleotides read TGTGCCAGCAGCCAACCGTGGACAGGTCAGGCTGGGGCCAACGTCCTGACTTTC.

In its sample, this clonotype was seen a few times. V gene TRBV6-1 combines with J gene TRBJ2-5, with TRBD1 identical over 8 bases. J lost 3 bases, V lost 5 bases, and 8 bases had no gene match. Germline lookup yields CDR1 MNHNS and CDR2 SASEGT. The CDR3 totals 15 residues. The CDR3 region has the DNA TGTGCCAGCAGTCCTGGACACAGGGGGGAAGAGACCCAGTACTTC. Translated, it gives CASSPGHRGEETQYF.

This clonotype came up a few times. The rearrangement joins TRBV9 to TRBJ2-5; 10 bases fit TRBD1. Germline V gene data show CDR1 as SGDLS and CDR2 as YYNGEE. CDR3 length equals 15 residues. Trimming cost V 4 bases and J 4 bases; bases outside gene matches: 7. The CDR3 DNA sequence: TGTGCCAGCAGCCCCTCCGGGACAGGGGTAGAGACCCAGTACTTC. The encoded protein is CASSPSGTGVETQYF. The variable domain in full, with the rest retrieved from reference TRBV9 and TRBJ2-5, is DSGVTQTPKHLITATGQRVTLRCSPRSGDLSVYWYQQSLDQGLQFLIQYYNGEERAKGNILERFSAQQFPDLHSELNLSSLELGDSALYFCASSPSGTGVETQYFGPGTRLLVL.